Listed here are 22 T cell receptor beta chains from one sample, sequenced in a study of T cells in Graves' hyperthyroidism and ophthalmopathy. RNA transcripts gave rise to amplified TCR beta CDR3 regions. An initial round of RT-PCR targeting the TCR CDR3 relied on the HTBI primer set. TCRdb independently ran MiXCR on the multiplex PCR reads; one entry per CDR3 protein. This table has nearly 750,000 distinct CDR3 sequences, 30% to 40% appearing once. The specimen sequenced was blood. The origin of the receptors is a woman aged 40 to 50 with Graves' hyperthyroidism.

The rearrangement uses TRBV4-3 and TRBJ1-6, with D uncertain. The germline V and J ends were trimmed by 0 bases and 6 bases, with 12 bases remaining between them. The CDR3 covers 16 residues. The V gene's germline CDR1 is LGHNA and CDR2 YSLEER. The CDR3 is CASSQDSGGSNSPLHF. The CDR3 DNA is TGCGCCAGCAGCCAAGATTCCGGAGGTTCTAATTCACCCCTCCACTTT.

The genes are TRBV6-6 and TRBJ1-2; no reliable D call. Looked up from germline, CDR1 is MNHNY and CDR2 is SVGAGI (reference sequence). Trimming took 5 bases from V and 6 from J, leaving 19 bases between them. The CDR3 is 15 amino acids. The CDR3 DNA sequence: TGTGCCAGCAGTGAGTTGCCGGCCGTTTTGGATGGCTACACCTTC. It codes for CASSELPAVLDGYTF.

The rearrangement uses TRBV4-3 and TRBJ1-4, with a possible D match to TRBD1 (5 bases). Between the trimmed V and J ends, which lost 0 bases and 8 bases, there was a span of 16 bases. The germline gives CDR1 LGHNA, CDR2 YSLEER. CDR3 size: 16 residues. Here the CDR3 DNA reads TGCGCCAGCAGCCAAGATCGGGCCAACTGGGGCGAAAAACTGTTTTTT. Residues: CASSQDRANWGEKLFF.

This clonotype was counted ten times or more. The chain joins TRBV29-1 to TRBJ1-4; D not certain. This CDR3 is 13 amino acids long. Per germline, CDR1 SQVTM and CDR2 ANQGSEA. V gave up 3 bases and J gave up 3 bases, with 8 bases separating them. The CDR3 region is CSVEKVPNEKLFF. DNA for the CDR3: TGCAGCGTTGAGAAGGTCCCTAATGAAAAACTGTTTTTT.

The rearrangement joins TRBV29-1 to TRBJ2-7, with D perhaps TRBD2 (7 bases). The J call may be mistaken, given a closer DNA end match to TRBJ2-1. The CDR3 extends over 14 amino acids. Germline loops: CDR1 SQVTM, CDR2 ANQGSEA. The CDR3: CSVDPAGANNEQFF. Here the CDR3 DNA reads TGCAGCGTTGACCCCGCGGGGGCGAACAATGAGCAGTTCTTC.

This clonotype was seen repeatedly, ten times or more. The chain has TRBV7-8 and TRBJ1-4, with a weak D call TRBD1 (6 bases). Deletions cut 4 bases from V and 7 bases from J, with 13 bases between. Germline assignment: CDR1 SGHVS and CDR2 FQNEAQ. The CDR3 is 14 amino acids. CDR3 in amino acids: CASSSDSPLEKLFF. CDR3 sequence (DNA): TGTGCCAGCAGCTCGGACAGCCCCCTTGAAAAACTGTTTTTT. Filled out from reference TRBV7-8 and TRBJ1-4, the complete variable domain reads GAGVSQSPRYKVAKRGQDVALRCDPISGHVSLFWYQQALGQGPEFLTYFQNEAQLDKSGLPSDRFFAERPEGSVSTLKIQRTQQEDSAVYLCASSSDSPLEKLFFGSGTQLSVL.

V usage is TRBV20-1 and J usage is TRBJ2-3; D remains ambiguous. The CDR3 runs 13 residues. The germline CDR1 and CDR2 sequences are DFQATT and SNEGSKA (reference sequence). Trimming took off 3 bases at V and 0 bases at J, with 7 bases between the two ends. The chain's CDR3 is CSASHPSTDTQYF. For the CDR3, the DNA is TGCAGTGCTAGCCACCCAAGCACAGATACGCAGTATTTT.

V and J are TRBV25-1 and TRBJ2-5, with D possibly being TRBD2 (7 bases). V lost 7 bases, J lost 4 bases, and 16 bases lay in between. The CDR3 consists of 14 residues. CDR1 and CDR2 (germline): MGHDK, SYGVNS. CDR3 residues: CASTPWGGGETQYF. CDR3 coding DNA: TGTGCCAGCACTCCCTGGGGAGGGGGAGAGACCCAGTACTTC.

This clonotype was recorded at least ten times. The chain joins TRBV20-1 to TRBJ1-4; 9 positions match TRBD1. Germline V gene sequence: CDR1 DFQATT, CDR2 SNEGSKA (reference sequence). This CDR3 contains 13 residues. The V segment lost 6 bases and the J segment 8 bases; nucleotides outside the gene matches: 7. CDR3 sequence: CSARTGVDEKLFF. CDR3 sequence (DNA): TGCAGTGCAAGGACAGGGGTAGACGAAAAACTGTTTTTT.

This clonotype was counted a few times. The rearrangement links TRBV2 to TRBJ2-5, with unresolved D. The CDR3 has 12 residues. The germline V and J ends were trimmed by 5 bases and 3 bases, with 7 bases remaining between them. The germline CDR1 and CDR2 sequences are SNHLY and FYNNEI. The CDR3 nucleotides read TGTGCCAGCAGTTTAGATAAAGAGACCCAGTACTTC. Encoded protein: CASSLDKETQYF.

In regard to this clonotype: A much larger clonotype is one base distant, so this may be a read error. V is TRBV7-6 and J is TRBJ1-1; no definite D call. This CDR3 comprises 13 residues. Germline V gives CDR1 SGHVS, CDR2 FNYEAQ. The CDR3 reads CASSLNQGKEALF. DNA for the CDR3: TGTGCCAGCAGCTTAAACCAAGGGAAGGAGGCTCTCTTT.

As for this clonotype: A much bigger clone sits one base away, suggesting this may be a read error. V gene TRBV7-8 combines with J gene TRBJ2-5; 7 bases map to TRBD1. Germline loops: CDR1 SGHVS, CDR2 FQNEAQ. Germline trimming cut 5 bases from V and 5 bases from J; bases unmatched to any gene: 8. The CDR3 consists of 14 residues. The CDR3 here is CASSREKQGETQYF. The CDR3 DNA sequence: TGTGCCAGCAGCCGGGAAAAACAGGGGGAGACCCAGTACTTC.

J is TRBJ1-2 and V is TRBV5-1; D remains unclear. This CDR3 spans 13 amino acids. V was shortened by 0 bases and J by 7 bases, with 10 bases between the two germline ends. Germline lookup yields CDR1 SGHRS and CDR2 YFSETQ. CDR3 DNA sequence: TGCGCCAGCAGCTTGGCCGACGGCTGTGGCTACACCTTC. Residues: CASSLADGCGYTF. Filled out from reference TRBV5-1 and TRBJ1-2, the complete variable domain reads KAGVTQTPRYLIKTRGQQVTLSCSPISGHRSVSWYQQTPGQGLQFLFEYFSETQRNKGNFPGRFSGRQFSNSRSEMNVSTLELGDSALYLCASSLADGCGYTFGSGTRLTVV.

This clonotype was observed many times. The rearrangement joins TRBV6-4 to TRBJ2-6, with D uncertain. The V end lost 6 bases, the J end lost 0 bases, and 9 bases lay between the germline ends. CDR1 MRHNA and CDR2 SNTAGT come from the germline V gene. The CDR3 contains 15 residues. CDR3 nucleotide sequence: TGTGCCAGCAGGGAACGGTACTCTGGGGCCAACGTCCTGACTTTC. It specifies CASRERYSGANVLTF.

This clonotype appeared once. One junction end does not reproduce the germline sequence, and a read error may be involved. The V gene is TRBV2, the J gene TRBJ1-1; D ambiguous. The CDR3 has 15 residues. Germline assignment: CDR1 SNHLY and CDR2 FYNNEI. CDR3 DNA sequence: TGTACCAGCAGTGAAGTAAGGGTGTCGGCCACTGAAGCCTTCTTT. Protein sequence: CTSSEVRVSATEAFF.

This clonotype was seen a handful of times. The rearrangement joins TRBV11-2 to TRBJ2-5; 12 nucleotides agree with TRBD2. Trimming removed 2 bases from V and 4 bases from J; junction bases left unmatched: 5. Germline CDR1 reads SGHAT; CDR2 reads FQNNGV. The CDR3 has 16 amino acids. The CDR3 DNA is TGTGCCAGCAGCTTACCGACTAGCGGGGGTTTAGAGACCCAGTACTTC. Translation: CASSLPTSGGLETQYF.

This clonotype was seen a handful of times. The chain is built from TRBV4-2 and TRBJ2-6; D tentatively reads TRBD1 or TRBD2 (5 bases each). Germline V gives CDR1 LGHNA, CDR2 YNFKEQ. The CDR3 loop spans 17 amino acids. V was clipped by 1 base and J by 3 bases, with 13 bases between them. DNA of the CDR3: TGTGCCAGCAGCCAAGTCCGTGGGACGAGTGGGGCCAACGTCCTGACTTTC. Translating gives CASSQVRGTSGANVLTF.

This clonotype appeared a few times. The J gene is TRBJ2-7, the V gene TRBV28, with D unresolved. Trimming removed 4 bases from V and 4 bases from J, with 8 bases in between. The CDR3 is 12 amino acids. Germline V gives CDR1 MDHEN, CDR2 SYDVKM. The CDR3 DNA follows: TGTGCCAGCAGTTATAGGCCTTACGAGCAGTACTTC. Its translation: CASSYRPYEQYF.

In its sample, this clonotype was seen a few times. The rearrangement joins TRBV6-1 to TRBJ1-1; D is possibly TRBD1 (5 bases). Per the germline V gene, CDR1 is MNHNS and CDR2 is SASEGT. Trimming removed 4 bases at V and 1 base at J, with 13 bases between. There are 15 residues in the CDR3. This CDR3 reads CASSGMDTGNTEAFF. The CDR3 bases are TGTGCCAGCAGTGGGATGGACACAGGGAACACTGAAGCTTTCTTT.

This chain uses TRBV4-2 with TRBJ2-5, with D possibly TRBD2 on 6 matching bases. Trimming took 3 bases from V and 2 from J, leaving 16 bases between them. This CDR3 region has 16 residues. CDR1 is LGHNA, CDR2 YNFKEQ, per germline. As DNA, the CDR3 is TGTGCCAGCAGCCATCCCCCCCCGGGGGAGCAAGAGACCCAGTACTTC. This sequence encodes CASSHPPPGEQETQYF.

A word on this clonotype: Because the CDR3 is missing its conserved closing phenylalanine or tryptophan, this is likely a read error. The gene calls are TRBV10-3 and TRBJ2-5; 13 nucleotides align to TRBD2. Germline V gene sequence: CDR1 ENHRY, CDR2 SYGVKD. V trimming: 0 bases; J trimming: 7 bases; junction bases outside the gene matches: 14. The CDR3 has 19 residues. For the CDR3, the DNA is TGTGCCATCAGTGAGTCGGGGGGCACGACTAGCGGGAGGTTCATGACCCAGTACCTC. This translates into CAISESGGTTSGRFMTQYL.

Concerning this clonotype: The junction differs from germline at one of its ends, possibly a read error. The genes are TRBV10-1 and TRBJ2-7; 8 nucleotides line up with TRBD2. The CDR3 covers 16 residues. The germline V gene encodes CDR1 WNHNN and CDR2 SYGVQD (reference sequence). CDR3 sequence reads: CASSSGGISGAHEQYF. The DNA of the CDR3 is TGTGCCAGCAGTTCGGGGGGGATCTCGGGGGCCCACGAGCAGTACTTC.